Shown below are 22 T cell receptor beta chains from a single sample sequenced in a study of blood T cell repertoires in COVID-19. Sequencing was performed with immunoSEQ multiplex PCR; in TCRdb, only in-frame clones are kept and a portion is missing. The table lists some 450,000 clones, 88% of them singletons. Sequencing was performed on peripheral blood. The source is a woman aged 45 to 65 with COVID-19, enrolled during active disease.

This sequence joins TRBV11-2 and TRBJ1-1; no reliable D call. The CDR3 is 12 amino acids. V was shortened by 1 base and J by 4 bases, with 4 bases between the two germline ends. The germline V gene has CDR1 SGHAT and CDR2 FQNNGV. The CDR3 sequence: CASSLGVTEAFF. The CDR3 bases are TGTGCCAGCAGCTTAGGAGTCACTGAAGCTTTCTTT.

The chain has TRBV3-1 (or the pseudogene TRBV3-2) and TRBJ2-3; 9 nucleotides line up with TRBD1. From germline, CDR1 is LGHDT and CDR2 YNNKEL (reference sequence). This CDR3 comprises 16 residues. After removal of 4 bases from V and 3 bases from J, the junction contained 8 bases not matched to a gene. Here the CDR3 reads CASSLTGTGSTDTQYF. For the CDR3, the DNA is TGTGCCAGCAGCCTAACCGGGACAGGGTCAACAGATACGCAGTATTTT.

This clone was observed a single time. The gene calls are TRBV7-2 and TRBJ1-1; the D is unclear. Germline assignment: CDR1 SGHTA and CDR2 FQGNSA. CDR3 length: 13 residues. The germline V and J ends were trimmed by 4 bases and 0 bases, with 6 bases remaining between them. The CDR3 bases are TGTGCCAGCAGCTCGTTAATGAACACTGAAGCTTTCTTT. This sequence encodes CASSSLMNTEAFF. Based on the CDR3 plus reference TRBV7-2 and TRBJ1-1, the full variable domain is GAGVSQSPSNKVTEKGKDVELRCDPISGHTALYWYRQSLGQGLEFLIYFQGNSAPDKSGLPSDRFSAERTGGSVSTLTIQRTQQEDSAVYLCASSSLMNTEAFFGQGTRLTVV.

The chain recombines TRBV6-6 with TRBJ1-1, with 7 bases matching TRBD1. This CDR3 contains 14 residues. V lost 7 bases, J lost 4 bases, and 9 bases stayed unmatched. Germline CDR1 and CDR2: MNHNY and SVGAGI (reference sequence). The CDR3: CASIPQGVGTEAFF. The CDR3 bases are TGTGCCAGCATTCCCCAGGGGGTGGGCACTGAAGCTTTCTTT.

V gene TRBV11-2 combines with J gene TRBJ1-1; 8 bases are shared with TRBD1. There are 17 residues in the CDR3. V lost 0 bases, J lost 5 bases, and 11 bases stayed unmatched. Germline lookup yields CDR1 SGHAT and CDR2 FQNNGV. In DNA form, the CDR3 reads TGTGCCAGCAGCTTAGATGTTTTAACAGGGGGGAGGACTGAAGCTTTCTTT. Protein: CASSLDVLTGGRTEAFF.

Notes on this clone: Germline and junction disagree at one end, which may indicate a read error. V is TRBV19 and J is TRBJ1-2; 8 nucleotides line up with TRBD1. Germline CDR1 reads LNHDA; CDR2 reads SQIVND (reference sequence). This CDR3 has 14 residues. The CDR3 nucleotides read TGTGCCAGTAGCATAGCGACAGGGGATGGAGGCTACACCTTC. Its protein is CASSIATGDGGYTF.

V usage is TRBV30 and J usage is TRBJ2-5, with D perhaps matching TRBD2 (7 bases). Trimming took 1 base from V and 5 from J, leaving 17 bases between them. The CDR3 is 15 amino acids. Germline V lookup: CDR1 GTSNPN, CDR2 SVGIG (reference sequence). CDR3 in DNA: TGTGCCTGGAGTGAGGTGGCGGGGGCCGGGGAGACCCAGTACTTC. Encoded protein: CAWSEVAGAGETQYF.

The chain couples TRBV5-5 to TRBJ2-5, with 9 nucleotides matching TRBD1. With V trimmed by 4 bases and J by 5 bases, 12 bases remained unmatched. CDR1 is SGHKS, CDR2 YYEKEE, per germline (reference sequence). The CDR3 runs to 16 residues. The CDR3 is CASSPYTGGAKETQYF. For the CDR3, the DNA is TGTGCCAGCAGCCCTTACACAGGGGGCGCGAAGGAGACCCAGTACTTC.

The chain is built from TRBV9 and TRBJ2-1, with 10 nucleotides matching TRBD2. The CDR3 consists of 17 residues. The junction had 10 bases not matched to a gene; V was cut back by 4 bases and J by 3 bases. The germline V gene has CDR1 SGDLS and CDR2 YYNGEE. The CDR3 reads CASSPWLAGAIYNEQFF. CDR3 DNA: TGTGCCAGCAGCCCCTGGCTAGCGGGGGCCATCTACAATGAGCAGTTCTTC. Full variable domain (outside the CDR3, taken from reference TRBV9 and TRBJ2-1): DSGVTQTPKHLITATGQRVTLRCSPRSGDLSVYWYQQSLDQGLQFLIQYYNGEERAKGNILERFSAQQFPDLHSELNLSSLELGDSALYFCASSPWLAGAIYNEQFFGPGTRLTVL.

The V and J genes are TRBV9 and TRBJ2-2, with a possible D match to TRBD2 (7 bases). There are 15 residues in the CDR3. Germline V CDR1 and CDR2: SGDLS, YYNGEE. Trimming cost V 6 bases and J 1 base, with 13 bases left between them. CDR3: CASTKGGWNTGELFF. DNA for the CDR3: TGTGCCAGCACTAAGGGGGGGTGGAACACCGGGGAGCTGTTTTTT.

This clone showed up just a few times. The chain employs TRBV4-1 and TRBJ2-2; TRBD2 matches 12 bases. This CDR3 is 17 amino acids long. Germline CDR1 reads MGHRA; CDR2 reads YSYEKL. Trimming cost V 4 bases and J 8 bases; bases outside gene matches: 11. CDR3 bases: TGCGCCAGCAGCCTAGGACTAGCGGGGCTTAGCGGGGGGGAGCTGTTTTTT. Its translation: CASSLGLAGLSGGELFF.

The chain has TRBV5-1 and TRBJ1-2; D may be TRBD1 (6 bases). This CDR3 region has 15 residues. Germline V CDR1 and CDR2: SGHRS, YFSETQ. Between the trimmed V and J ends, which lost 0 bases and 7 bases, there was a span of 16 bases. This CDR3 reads CASSLASGGASGYTF. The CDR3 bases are TGCGCCAGCAGCTTGGCCTCGGGGGGCGCGAGTGGCTACACCTTC.

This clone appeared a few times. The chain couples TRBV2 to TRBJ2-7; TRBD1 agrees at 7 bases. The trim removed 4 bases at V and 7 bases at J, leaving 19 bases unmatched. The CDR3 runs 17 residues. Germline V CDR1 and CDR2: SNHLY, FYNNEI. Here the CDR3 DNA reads TGTGCCAGCAGTGGAGGGCCGGGACAGTCCCCCGGACGGGAGCAGTACTTC. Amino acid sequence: CASSGGPGQSPGREQYF.

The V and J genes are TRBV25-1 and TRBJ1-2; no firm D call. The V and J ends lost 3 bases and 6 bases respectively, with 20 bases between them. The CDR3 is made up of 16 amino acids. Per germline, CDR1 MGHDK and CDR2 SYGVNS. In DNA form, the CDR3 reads TGTGCCAGCAGTGATCGAGCCCAGGACTTCGTCCATGGCTACACCTTC. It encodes CASSDRAQDFVHGYTF.

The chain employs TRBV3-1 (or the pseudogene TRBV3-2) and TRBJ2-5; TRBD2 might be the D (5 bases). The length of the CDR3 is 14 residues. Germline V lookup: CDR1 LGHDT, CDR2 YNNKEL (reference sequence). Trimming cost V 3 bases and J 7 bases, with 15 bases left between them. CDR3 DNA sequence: TGTGCCAGCAGCCATGCAACTCCCCGGGGGACCCAGTACTTC. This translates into CASSHATPRGTQYF.

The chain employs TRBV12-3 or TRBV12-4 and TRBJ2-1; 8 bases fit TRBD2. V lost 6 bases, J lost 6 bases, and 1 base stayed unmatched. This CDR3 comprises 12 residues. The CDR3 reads CASSRGGNEQFF. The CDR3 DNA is TGTGCCAGCAGCCGGGGGGGCAATGAGCAGTTCTTC.

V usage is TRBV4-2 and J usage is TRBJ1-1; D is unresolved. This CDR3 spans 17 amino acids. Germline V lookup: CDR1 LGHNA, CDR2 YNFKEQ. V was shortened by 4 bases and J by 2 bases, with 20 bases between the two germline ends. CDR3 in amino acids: CASSPLARSGSNTEAFF. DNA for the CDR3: TGTGCCAGCAGCCCTTTAGCCCGCTCCGGTAGCAACACTGAAGCTTTCTTT.

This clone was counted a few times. The CDR3 sequence is CASSLAGQGTTEAFF. CDR3 DNA sequence: TGCGCCAGCAGCTTGGCGGGACAGGGAACAACGGAAGCTTTCTTT. This sequence joins TRBV5-1 and TRBJ1-1; 9 positions match TRBD1. CDR3 length: 15 residues. V lost 0 bases to trimming and J lost 8 bases; unmatched junction nucleotides: 8. Germline V gives CDR1 SGHRS, CDR2 YFSETQ.

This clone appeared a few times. The CDR3 loop is CASSYRSTEAFF. The CDR3 DNA reads as TGTGCCAGCAGTTACCGCAGCACTGAAGCTTTCTTT. The rearrangement links TRBV6-5 to TRBJ1-1; D remains ambiguous. This CDR3 spans 12 amino acids. Trimming removed 2 bases at V and 4 bases at J, with 5 bases between. Germline V gives CDR1 MNHEY, CDR2 SVGAGI.

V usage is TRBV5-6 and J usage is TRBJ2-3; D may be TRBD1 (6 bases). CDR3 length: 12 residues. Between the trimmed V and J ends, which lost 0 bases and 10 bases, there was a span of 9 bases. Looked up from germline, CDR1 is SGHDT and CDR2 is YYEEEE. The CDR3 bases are TGTGCCAGCAGCTTGGGGACAGCCTCGCAGTATTTT. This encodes CASSLGTASQYF.

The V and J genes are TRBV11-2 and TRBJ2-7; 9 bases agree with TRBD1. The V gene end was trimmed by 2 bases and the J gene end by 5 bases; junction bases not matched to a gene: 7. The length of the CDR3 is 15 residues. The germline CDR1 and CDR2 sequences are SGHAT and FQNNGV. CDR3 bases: TGTGCCAGCAGCTTATTGGGACAGGGATCTGACGAGCAGTACTTC. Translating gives CASSLLGQGSDEQYF.

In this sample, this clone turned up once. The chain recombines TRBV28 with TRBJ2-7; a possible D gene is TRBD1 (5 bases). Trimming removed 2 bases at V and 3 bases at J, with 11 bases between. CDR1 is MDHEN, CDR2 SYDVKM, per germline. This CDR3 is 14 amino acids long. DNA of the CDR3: TGTGCCAGCAGTTTAAGTCAGGGCCTCTACGAGCAGTACTTC. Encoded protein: CASSLSQGLYEQYF.